These T cell receptor beta chains were read from a single sample in a study of blood T cell repertoires in COVID-19. Only in-frame clones appear in the TCRdb table, and some are missing; sequencing was by immunoSEQ multiplex PCR. The table lists about 130,000 clones, 65% to 90% of them singletons. Sequencing used PBMCs or T cells enriched from blood (not recorded which). These receptors were taken from a woman in her fifties or sixties who had recovered from COVID-19. The CDR3 runs from the conserved cysteine through the conserved F or W. Fields, in order: J gene, V gene, CDR3 protein.

TRBJ2-7 | TRBV7-9 | CASSLASGQVRGEQYF
TRBJ2-7 | TRBV10-3 | CAISEPDRGMSSYEQYF
TRBJ2-5 | TRBV7-9 | CASSLKTAGDQETQYF
TRBJ2-5 | TRBV27 | CASSTSWTGYFEETQYF
TRBJ2-1 | TRBV5-4 | CASSLVRLAGGSYNEQFF
TRBJ2-7 | TRBV5-1 | CASSLDDRYEQYF
TRBJ1-2 | TRBV5-1 | CASSLVSGDYGYTF
TRBJ1-4 | TRBV5-4 | CASSLSAGGRGEKLFF
TRBJ1-2 | TRBV6-1 | CASSEGEDYGYTF
TRBJ2-3 | TRBV9 | CASSVGGTGGLTDTQYF
TRBJ1-1 | TRBV5-5 | CASSLFMNTEAFF
TRBJ1-2 | TRBV3-1/TRBV3-2 | CASSQATGNGYTF
TRBJ2-3 | TRBV11-2 | CASSLVIGQGVADTQYF
TRBJ2-7 | TRBV5-1 | CASSWTGESHYEQYF
TRBJ2-3 | TRBV9 | CASSVRGADYSADTQYF
TRBJ1-3 | TRBV5-1 | CASSLEADSGNTIYF
TRBJ2-3 | TRBV4-1 | CASSQGGQGDTDTQYF
TRBJ2-2 | TRBV7-9 | CASRLSGGAAGELFF
TRBJ1-3 | TRBV3-1/TRBV3-2 | CASSQDQGGNGNTIYF
TRBJ1-6 | TRBV30 | CAWSYEQLNNSPLHF
TRBJ2-3 | TRBV7-2 | CASSLALATDTQYF
TRBJ1-2 | TRBV7-9 | CASSVGLQNYGYTF
TRBJ2-7 | TRBV12-1 | CASSPSPTRGTSYEQYF
TRBJ1-2 | TRBV2 | CASTIGPGTGVGYTF
TRBJ1-2 | TRBV4-1 | CASSQDVGYSNYGYTF
TRBJ1-5 | TRBV12-3/TRBV12-4 | CASRSGGNQPQHF
TRBJ2-1 | TRBV7-2 | CASSHGGMSSYNEQFF
TRBJ2-7 | TRBV18 | CASSPGAGVNEQYF
TRBJ2-3 | TRBV7-9 | CASSRTEIGTDTQYF
TRBJ1-1 | TRBV30 | CAWRGQGIAFF
TRBJ1-1 | TRBV9 | CASSGRLGAFF
TRBJ2-5 | TRBV12-5 | CASGLVLAGGPVTQYF
TRBJ1-1 | TRBV3-1/TRBV3-2 | CASSKQGSTEAFF
TRBJ2-7 | TRBV27 | CASSFPLEEQYF
TRBJ2-7 | TRBV19 | CASSIGQLTAYEQYF
TRBJ1-1 | TRBV30 | CAWSDGTDPGAFF
TRBJ2-2 | TRBV15 | CATSRDPTTGELFF
TRBJ2-3 | TRBV5-1 | CASSPQGAPDTQYF
TRBJ2-7 | TRBV12-5 | CASGLVQNRGLNEQYF
TRBJ2-3 | TRBV7-8 | CASSLVRLLDTQYF
TRBJ1-4 | TRBV6-1 | CASRVTEVGFEKLFF
TRBJ2-7 | TRBV29-1 | CSVEDHETNYEQYF
TRBJ2-2 | TRBV24-1 | CASGTGNTGELFF
TRBJ1-5 | TRBV10-3 | CAISGDRDIGSNQPQHF